The 11 T cell receptor beta chains below were found in one sample sequenced in a study of blood T cells in healthy people across ages. Sample-barcoded 5' priming and a J-beta primer mix drove a second PCR of roughly 6 to 12 cycles. TCRdb processed the 5' RACE reads anew with MiXCR; each CDR3 protein has one entry. The repertoire holds around 780,000 distinct CDR3 sequences, under 30% seen once, with under 3% in the top ten. Separately, the same data were catalogued under a study of T cells of mothers and their children.

Sequenced input: blood. Receptor source: a boy aged 5-17 years in good health.

The rearrangement links TRBV20-1 to TRBJ1-4, with TRBD1 as a possible D gene (6 bases). The ends were cut back, 3 bases at V and 0 bases at J, with 14 bases in the middle. The CDR3 sequence is 16 residues long. Germline lookup yields CDR1 DFQATT and CDR2 SNEGSKA (reference sequence). The CDR3 loop is CSASVGGQTTNEKLFF. The CDR3 coding sequence is TGCAGTGCTAGTGTGGGGGGCCAGACAACTAATGAAAAACTGTTTTTT.

The gene calls are TRBV15 and TRBJ2-1; no firm D call. CDR1 and CDR2 from the germline V gene are LNHNV and YYDKDF (reference sequence). The CDR3 extends over 13 amino acids. The ends were cut back, 0 bases at V and 5 bases at J, with 5 bases in the middle. CDR3 residues: CATSREGDNEQFF. The CDR3 DNA follows: TGTGCCACCAGCAGAGAAGGAGACAATGAGCAGTTCTTC.

In its sample, this clonotype was seen a few times. DNA of the CDR3: TGTGCCAGCAGCTTAGCGGTCCCAGGGGGGACTAGCAATCAGCCCCAGCATTTT. Its protein is CASSLAVPGGTSNQPQHF. The genes are TRBV7-9 and TRBJ1-5, with 7 bases lining up with TRBD1. The junction had 8 bases not matched to a gene; V was cut back by 0 bases and J by 0 bases. This CDR3 contains 18 residues. The germline CDR1 and CDR2 sequences are SEHNR and FQNEAQ (reference sequence). The whole variable domain, filled in from reference TRBV7-9 and TRBJ1-5, reads DTGVSQNPRHKITKRGQNVTFRCDPISEHNRLYWYRQTLGQGPEFLTYFQNEAQLEKSRLLSDRFSAERPKGSFSTLEIQRTEQGDSAMYLCASSLAVPGGTSNQPQHFGDGTRLSIL.

This clonotype was seen at least ten times. The V call is TRBV2, the J call TRBJ2-1; D might be TRBD1 or TRBD2, each matching 5 bases. Germline assignment: CDR1 SNHLY and CDR2 FYNNEI. The CDR3 extends over 13 amino acids. The ends were cut back, 6 bases at V and 8 bases at J, with 14 bases in the middle. The CDR3 nucleotides read TGTGCCAGCAGCGTGAGGGGTGGCGATGAGCAGTTCTTC. Translated: CASSVRGGDEQFF.

J is TRBJ2-1 and V is TRBV7-9, with 8 bases that match TRBD2. With V trimmed by 4 bases and J by 2 bases, 4 bases remained unmatched. CDR1 is SEHNR, CDR2 FQNEAQ, per germline (reference sequence). The CDR3 loop spans 15 amino acids. CDR3 bases: TGTGCCAGCAGCTCACCGGGACTAGCCTACAATGAGCAGTTCTTC. The encoded protein is CASSSPGLAYNEQFF.

The rearrangement joins TRBV3-1 to TRBJ2-7, with D maybe TRBD1 (5 bases). The CDR3 consists of 19 residues. Between the trimmed V and J ends, which lost 1 base and 0 bases, there was a span of 22 bases. Germline V gives CDR1 LGHDT, CDR2 YNNKEL (reference sequence). CDR3 DNA: TGTGCCAGCAGCCAAGGCTCGATGTGGGGCTTTCCGGGCTCCTACGAGCAGTACTTC. Its protein product is CASSQGSMWGFPGSYEQYF.

This chain uses TRBV5-1 with TRBJ2-5; D gene uncertain. The CDR3 contains 14 residues. Between the trimmed V and J ends, which lost 4 bases and 1 base, there was a span of 11 bases. Per germline, CDR1 SGHRS and CDR2 YFSETQ. The CDR3 region has the DNA TGCGCCAGCAGCCAGACGCAGATCCAAGAGACCCAGTACTTC. This gives the protein CASSQTQIQETQYF.

V usage is TRBV9 and J usage is TRBJ2-5; D is perhaps TRBD1 or TRBD2 (6 bases each). The J call may not be correct, given that the DNA end is closer to TRBJ2-1. Germline V gene sequence: CDR1 SGDLS, CDR2 YYNGEE. The CDR3 totals 15 residues. The CDR3 protein is CASSVVEGGWNEQFF. CDR3 in DNA: TGTGCCAGCAGCGTAGTAGAGGGGGGCTGGAATGAGCAGTTCTTC.

The chain is built from TRBV4-3 and TRBJ2-5; no firm D call. This CDR3 contains 13 residues. V lost 0 bases and J 5 bases, leaving 7 bases between the germline ends. The V gene's germline CDR1 is LGHNA and CDR2 YSLEER. Here the CDR3 DNA reads TGCGCCAGCAGCCAAGATCACAGCGAGACCCAGTACTTC. Translated, it gives CASSQDHSETQYF.

This chain links TRBV20-1 with TRBJ2-7; 12 positions agree with TRBD2. This CDR3 is built from 14 residues. Per the germline V gene, CDR1 is DFQATT and CDR2 is SNEGSKA (reference sequence). The trim removed 5 bases at V and 2 bases at J, leaving 4 bases unmatched. The DNA of the CDR3 is TGCAGTGCTGGGACTAGCGGGCGCCCCTACGAGCAGTACTTC. This sequence encodes CSAGTSGRPYEQYF.

This clonotype was picked up a small number of times. This chain uses TRBV18 with TRBJ2-3; D remains unclear. The length of the CDR3 is 13 residues. Trimming took 0 bases from V and 5 from J, leaving 6 bases between them. CDR1 is KGHSH and CDR2 is LQKENI in the germline V gene. The CDR3 loop reads CASSPPMGDTQYF. CDR3 bases: TGTGCCAGCTCACCACCGATGGGAGATACGCAGTATTTT.